The present T cell receptor beta chain was sequenced within a study of cytomegalovirus exposure and HLA in healthy donors. The PCR was carried out with 60 Vbeta primers and 13 Jbeta primers. Generated by immunoSEQ multiplex PCR, the TCRdb table keeps only in-frame clones and is missing some. The sample consists of roughly 180,000 clones, approximately 82% of them appearing once. CDR1 is SGHDT and CDR2 is YYEEEE in the germline V gene. Trimming took off 3 bases at V and 5 bases at J, with 11 bases between the two ends. The CDR3 runs 13 residues. Healthy bone marrow donors made up the donors. The sequence came from a girl aged 2 to 9 in good health and CMV-seropositive. V is TRBV5-6 and J is TRBJ2-5; D perhaps matches TRBD1 (6 bases). Sequencing was done on a sample of PBMCs. The CDR3 bases are TGTGCCAGCAGCTCCTCAGGGGTTGAGACCCAGTACTTC. Amino acid sequence: CASSSSGVETQYF.